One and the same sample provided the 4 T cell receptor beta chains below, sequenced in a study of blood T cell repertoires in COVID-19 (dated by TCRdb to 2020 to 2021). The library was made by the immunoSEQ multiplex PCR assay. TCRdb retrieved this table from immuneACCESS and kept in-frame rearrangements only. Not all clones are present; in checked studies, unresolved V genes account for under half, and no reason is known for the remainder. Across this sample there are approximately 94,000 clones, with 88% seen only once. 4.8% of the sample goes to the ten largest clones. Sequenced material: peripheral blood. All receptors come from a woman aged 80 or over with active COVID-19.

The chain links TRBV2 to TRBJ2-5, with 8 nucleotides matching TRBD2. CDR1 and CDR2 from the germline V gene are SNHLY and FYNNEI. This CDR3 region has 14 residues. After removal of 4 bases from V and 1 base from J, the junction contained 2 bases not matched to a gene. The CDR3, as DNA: TGTGCCAGCAGTGCCGGGGGGGCCCAAGAGACCCAGTACTTC. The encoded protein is CASSAGGAQETQYF. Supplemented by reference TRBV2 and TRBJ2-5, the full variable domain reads EPEVTQTPSHQVTQMGQEVILRCVPISNHLYFYWYRQILGQKVEFLVSFYNNEISEKSEIFDDQFSVERPDGSNFTLKIRSTKLEDSAMYFCASSAGGAQETQYFGPGTRLLVL.

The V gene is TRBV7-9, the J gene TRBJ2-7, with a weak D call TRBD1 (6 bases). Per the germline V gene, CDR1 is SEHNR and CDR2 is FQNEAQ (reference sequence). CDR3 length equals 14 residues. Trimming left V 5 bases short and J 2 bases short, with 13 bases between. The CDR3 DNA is TGTGCCAGCAGCGCTACAGGGTTCCCCTACGAGCAGTACTTC. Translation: CASSATGFPYEQYF.

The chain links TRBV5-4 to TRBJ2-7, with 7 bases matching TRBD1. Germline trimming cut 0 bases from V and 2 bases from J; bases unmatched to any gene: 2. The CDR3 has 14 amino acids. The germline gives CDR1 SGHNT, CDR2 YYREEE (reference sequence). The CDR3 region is CASSLAGGPYEQYF. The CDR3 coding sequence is TGTGCCAGCAGCTTGGCAGGGGGTCCCTACGAGCAGTACTTC.

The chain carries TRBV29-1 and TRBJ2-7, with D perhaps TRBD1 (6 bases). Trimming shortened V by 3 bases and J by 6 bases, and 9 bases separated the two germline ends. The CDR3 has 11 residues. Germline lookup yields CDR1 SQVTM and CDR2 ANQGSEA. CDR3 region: CSVDRGGEQYF. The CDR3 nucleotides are TGCAGCGTTGACAGAGGGGGCGAGCAGTACTTC.